Sequencing of this T cell receptor (beta chain) was carried out in a study of T cells in women clearing cervical HPV infection. The repertoire was sequenced with immunoSEQ multiplex PCR; TCRdb's copy has only in-frame clones and lacks some. The listing records around 33,000 clones. The sequenced sample was blood buffy coat. This TCR was recovered from a woman between 18 and 70 years old with a cervical HPV16 infection that either progressed to CIN3+ or cleared (not recorded which).

CDR3 residues: CASSPQQGAGTEAFF. CDR3 bases read: TGTGCCAGCAGCCCCCAACAGGGGGCCGGCACTGAA. The chain couples TRBV7-9 to TRBJ1-1, with 9 bases lining up with TRBD1. The CDR3 end falls 3 residues outside the read, so it is completed with the germline J gene. After removal of 5 bases from V and 4 bases from J, the junction contained 8 bases not matched to a gene. This CDR3 spans 15 amino acids. In germline, CDR1 is SEHNR, CDR2 FQNEAQ (reference sequence).